This TCR beta chain emerged from a study of OX40 agonist ivuxolimab in advanced cancers. Study overall: Administration of intravenous ivuxolimab to patients occurred every 2 weeks at 0.01 to 10 mg/kg. In three patients, partial responses were observed, one with hepatocellular carcinoma and two with cutaneous melanoma. Whole-study results and caveats: Relative to CD4+, CD8+ T cells held more expanded clones on average. Dosing at 0.1 to 3.0 mg/kg was accompanied by clonal expansion of CD4+ and CD8+ blood T cells by week 6.

Only in-frame clones appear in the TCRdb table, and some are missing; sequencing was by immunoSEQ multiplex PCR. In the table there are 40,000 to 50,000 clones, approximately 87% of which are singletons. J lost 5 bases, V lost 10 bases, and 7 bases had no gene match. The CDR3 is 12 residues long. Germline V gene lookup returns CDR1 ENHRY and CDR2 SYGVKD. Notes on this clone: The antigen is not known.

The sequenced sample was CD4+ or CD8+ T cells sorted from blood, obtained in a trial of the OX40 agonist ivuxolimab. V usage is TRBV10-3 and J usage is TRBJ2-5; 7 bases are shared with TRBD2. The receptor was isolated from an adult with an advanced solid tumor such as melanoma, head and neck, liver or kidney cancer. CDR3 loop: CATSQGGETQYF. As DNA, the CDR3 is TGTGCCACCTCGCAGGGAGGGGAGACCCAGTACTTC.